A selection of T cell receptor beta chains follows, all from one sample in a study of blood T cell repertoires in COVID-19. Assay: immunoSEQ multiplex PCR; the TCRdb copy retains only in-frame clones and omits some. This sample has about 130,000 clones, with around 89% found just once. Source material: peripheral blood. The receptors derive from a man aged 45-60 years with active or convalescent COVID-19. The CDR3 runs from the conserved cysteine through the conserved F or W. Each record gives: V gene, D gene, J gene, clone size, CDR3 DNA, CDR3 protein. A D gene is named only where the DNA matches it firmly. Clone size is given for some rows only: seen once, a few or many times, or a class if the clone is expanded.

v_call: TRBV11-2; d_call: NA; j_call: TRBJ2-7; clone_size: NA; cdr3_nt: TGTGCCAGCAGCTTAGCCCTAGGGGGTACAGACTACGAGCAGTACTTC; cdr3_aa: CASSLALGGTDYEQYF
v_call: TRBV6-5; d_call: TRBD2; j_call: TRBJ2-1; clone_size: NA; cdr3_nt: TGTGCCAGCAGCCTCACTCTACTAGCGGGCAAGTTCTTC; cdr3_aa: CASSLTLLAGKFF
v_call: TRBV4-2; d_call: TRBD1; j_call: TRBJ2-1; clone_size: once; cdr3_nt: TGTGCCAGCAGCAGGGGGTCAGGGGGCGCGGGTGAGCAGTTCTTC; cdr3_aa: CASSRGSGGAGEQFF
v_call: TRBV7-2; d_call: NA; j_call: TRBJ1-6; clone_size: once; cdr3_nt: TGTGCCAGCAGCCATAATGTCGGGTCACCCCTCCACTTT; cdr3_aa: CASSHNVGSPLHF
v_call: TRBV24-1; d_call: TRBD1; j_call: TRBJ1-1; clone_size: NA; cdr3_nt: TGTGCCACCAGGCGGGACAGGTACACTGAAGCTTTCTTT; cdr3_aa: CATRRDRYTEAFF
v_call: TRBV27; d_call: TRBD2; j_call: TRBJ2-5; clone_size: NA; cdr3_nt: TGTGCCAGCAGTCCCCGGGGAGGGCTACAAGAGACCCAGTACTTC; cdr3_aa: CASSPRGGLQETQYF
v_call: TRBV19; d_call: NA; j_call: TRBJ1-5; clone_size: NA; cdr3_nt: TGTGCCAGTAGTATAGGACAGGCCAGCAATCAGCCCCAGCATTTT; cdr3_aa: CASSIGQASNQPQHF
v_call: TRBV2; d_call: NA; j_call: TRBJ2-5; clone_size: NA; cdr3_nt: TGTGCCAGCAGGGGAGACGAAGAGACCCAGTACTTC; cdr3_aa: CASRGDEETQYF
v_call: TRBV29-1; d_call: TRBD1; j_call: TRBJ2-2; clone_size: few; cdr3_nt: TGCAGCGTTGGAGGGACAGGAACCCTCAGCGCCGGGGAGCTGTTTTTT; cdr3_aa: CSVGGTGTLSAGELFF
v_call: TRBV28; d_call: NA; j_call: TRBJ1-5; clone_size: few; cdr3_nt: TGTGCCAGCCTTAAAGCGACGGGCAATCAGCCCCAGCATTTT; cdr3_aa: CASLKATGNQPQHF
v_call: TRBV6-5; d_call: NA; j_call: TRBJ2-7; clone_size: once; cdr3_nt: TGTGCCAGCAGCACAACAGGGTACTACGAGCAGTACTTC; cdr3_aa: CASSTTGYYEQYF
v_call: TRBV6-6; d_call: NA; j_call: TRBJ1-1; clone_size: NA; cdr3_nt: TGTGCCAGCAGTTACTTTGACAGTCAAGCTTTCTTT; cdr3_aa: CASSYFDSQAFF
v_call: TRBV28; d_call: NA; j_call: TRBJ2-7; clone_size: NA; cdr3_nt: TGTGCCAGCAGACGACAGAGCTCCTACGAGCAGTACTTC; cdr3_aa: CASRRQSSYEQYF
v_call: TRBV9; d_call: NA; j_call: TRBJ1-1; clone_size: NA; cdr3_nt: TGTGCCAGCAGCGTAGGTTGGGGACTCCCGGGACGGGAGAACACTGAAGCTTTCTTT; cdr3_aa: CASSVGWGLPGRENTEAFF
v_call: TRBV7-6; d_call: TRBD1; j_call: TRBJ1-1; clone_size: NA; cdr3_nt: TGTGCCAGCAGCTTACCGGGACAGACGAACACTGAAGCTTTCTTT; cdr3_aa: CASSLPGQTNTEAFF
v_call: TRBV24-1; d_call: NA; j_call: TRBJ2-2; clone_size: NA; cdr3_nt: TGTGCCACCAGTGATACCAGACAGGTTCCCGGGGAGCTGTTTTTT; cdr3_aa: CATSDTRQVPGELFF
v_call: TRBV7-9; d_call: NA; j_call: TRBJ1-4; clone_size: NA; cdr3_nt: TGTGCCAGCAGCCGAACAAGAAATGAAAAACTGTTTTTT; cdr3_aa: CASSRTRNEKLFF
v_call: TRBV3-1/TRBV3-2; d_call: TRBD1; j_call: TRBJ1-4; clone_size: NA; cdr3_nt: TGTGCCAGCAGCCAAGGGGACAGGATGAGTGAAAAACTGTTTTTT; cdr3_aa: CASSQGDRMSEKLFF
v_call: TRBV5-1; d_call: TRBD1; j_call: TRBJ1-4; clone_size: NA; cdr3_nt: TGCGCCAGCAGGCAAACAGGGGCAACTAATGAAAAACTGTTTTTT; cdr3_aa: CASRQTGATNEKLFF
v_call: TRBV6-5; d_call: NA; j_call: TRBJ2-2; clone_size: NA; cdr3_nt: TGTGCCAGCAGTCGTTTGAGGTCCGGGGAGCTGTTTTTT; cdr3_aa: CASSRLRSGELFF
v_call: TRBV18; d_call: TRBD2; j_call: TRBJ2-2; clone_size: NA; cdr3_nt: TGTGCCAGCTCACCAAGTTTAGCGGGAGAGTCCGGGGAGCTGTTTTTT; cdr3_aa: CASSPSLAGESGELFF
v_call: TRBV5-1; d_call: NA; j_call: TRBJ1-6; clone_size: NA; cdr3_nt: TGCGCCAGCAGCTTTAGTGCGGGGTATAATTCACCCCTCCACTTT; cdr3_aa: CASSFSAGYNSPLHF
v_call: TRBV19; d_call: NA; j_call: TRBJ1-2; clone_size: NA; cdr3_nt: TGTGCCAGTAGTCCGGGAGGAGGGAAAGGGCATGGCTACACCTTC; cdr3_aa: CASSPGGGKGHGYTF